A single sample gave rise to the 8 T cell receptor beta chains below, sequenced in a study of cytomegalovirus exposure and HLA in healthy donors. Libraries were prepared by immunoSEQ multiplex PCR; TCRdb keeps only in-frame clonotypes and omits some of them. The repertoire holds approximately 64,000 clones, around 89% seen once, with around 1.5% in the top ten. The sequenced material came from PBMCs. Receptors originate from a woman between 18 and 30 years old in good health and CMV-seronegative.

V and J are TRBV19 and TRBJ2-3; D is unclear. The CDR3 runs 13 residues. V was cut by 7 bases and J by 0 bases, with 8 bases left in between. Germline loops: CDR1 LNHDA, CDR2 SQIVND (reference sequence). The CDR3 here is CASTPPSTDTQYF. The CDR3 nucleotides read TGTGCCAGTACCCCCCCTAGCACAGATACGCAGTATTTT. Drawing the rest from reference TRBV19 and TRBJ2-3, the complete variable domain is DGGITQSPKYLFRKEGQNVTLSCEQNLNHDAMYWYRQDPGQGLRLIYYSQIVNDFQKGDIAEGYSVSREKKESFPLTVTSAQKNPTAFYLCASTPPSTDTQYFGPGTRLTVL.

This chain links TRBV7-3 with TRBJ2-5; 11 bases map to TRBD2. CDR3 size: 16 residues. The J segment lost 1 base and the V segment lost 0 bases, leaving 1 base of the junction unmatched. In germline, CDR1 is SGHTA, CDR2 FQGTGA. CDR3 sequence: CASSLTGLAAQETQYF. In DNA form, the CDR3 reads TGTGCCAGCAGCTTAACGGGACTAGCGGCCCAAGAGACCCAGTACTTC.

The V and J genes are TRBV15 and TRBJ2-5; TRBD1 aligns across 10 bases. The CDR3 is made up of 16 amino acids. V was pared by 1 base and J by 4 bases, with 6 bases of the junction left unmatched. Germline V gene sequence: CDR1 LNHNV, CDR2 YYDKDF (reference sequence). In DNA form, the CDR3 reads TGTGCCACCAGCAGAGGGGGACAGGGGAGTCGAGAGACCCAGTACTTC. This sequence encodes CATSRGGQGSRETQYF.

Concerning this clone: The sample carries other DNA sequences with the same CDR3. The chain recombines TRBV7-9 with TRBJ2-2; no firm D call. CDR1 is SEHNR and CDR2 is FQNEAQ in the germline V gene (reference sequence). The CDR3 loop spans 15 amino acids. Trimming shortened V by 0 bases and J by 3 bases, and 8 bases separated the two germline ends. CDR3 bases: TGTGCCAGCAGCTTAGCGGGCCCAGACACCGGGGAGCTGTTTTTT. As protein: CASSLAGPDTGELFF.

As to this clone: Other DNA sequences in the same sample also yield this CDR3. The genes are TRBV7-2 and TRBJ1-5; D gene ambiguous. The CDR3 totals 13 residues. The germline CDR1 and CDR2 sequences are SGHTA and FQGNSA. The V end lost 1 base, the J end lost 4 bases, and 5 bases lay between the germline ends. CDR3 amino acids: CASSLVQNQPQHF. For the CDR3, the DNA is TGTGCCAGCAGCTTAGTTCAGAATCAGCCCCAGCATTTT.

The chain is built from TRBV4-2 and TRBJ2-3, with a tentative D call TRBD1 (6 bases). Germline V CDR1 and CDR2: LGHNA, YNFKEQ. CDR3 length: 16 amino acids. Trimming took off 1 base at V and 2 bases at J, with 13 bases between the two ends. CDR3 loop: CASSQGQAGSTDTQYF. CDR3 bases: TGTGCCAGCAGCCAAGGACAGGCCGGTTCCACAGATACGCAGTATTTT.

The chain links TRBV29-1 to TRBJ2-1; tentative D call: TRBD1 (6 bases). CDR3 length equals 14 residues. CDR1 SQVTM and CDR2 ANQGSEA come from the germline V gene. V was cut by 7 bases and J by 6 bases, with 19 bases left in between. The CDR3, as DNA: TGCAGCGCCCAACAAACAGGGTTGGGCAATGAGCAGTTCTTC. This sequence encodes CSAQQTGLGNEQFF.

This chain uses TRBV5-6 with TRBJ2-1; 9 bases line up with TRBD2. The CDR3 contains 18 residues. The germline CDR1 and CDR2 sequences are SGHDT and YYEEEE. V gave up 4 bases and J gave up 2 bases; unmatched junction bases: 13. The CDR3 sequence is CASSNSRLAATTYNEQFF. Written as DNA, the CDR3 is TGTGCCAGCAGCAACTCAAGACTAGCGGCGACGACCTACAATGAGCAGTTCTTC.